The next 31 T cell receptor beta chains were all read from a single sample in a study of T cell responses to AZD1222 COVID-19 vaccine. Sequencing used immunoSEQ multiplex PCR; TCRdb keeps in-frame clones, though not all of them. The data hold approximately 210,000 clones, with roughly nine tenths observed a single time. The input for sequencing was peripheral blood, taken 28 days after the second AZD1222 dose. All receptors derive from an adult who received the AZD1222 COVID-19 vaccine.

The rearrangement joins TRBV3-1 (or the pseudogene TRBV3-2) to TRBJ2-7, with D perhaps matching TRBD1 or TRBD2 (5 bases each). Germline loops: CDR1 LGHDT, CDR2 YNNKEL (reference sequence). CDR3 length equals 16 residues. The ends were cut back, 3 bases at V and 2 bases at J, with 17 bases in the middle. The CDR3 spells CASSQGTGTGTYEQYF. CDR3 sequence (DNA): TGTGCCAGCAGCCAGGGGACCGGGACCGGTACCTACGAGCAGTACTTC.

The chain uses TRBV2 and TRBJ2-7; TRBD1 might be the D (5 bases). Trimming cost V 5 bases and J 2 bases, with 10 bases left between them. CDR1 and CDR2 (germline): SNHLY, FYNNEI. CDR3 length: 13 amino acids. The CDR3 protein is CASSSDSAYEQYF. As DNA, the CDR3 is TGTGCCAGCAGTTCTGACAGCGCCTACGAGCAGTACTTC. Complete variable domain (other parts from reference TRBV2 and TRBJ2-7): EPEVTQTPSHQVTQMGQEVILRCVPISNHLYFYWYRQILGQKVEFLVSFYNNEISEKSEIFDDQFSVERPDGSNFTLKIRSTKLEDSAMYFCASSSDSAYEQYFGPGTRLTVT.

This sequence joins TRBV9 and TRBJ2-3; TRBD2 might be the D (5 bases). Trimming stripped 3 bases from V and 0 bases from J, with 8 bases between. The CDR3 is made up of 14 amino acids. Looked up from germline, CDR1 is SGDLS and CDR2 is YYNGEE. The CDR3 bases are TGTGCCAGCAGCGCCTCGGGAAGCACAGATACGCAGTATTTT. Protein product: CASSASGSTDTQYF.

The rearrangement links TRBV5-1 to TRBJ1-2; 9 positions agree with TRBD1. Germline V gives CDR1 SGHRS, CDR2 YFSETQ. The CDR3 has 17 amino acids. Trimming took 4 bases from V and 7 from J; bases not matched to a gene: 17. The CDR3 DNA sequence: TGCGCCAGCAGCAGAAACAGCGGACAGGGGCGGGTGGGTGGCTACACCTTC. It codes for CASSRNSGQGRVGGYTF.

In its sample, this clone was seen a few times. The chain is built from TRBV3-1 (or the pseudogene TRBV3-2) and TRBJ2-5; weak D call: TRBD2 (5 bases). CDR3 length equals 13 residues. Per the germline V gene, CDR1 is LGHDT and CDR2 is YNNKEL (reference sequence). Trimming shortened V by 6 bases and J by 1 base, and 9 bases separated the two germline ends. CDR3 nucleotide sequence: TGTGCCAGCAGTCAGCGGCTCCAAGAGACCCAGTACTTC. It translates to CASSQRLQETQYF.

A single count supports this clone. CDR3 bases: TGTGCCAGCAGCCCGCCCAGTGTGGGTGCTTTCCAGTTCTTC. Amino acids: CASSPPSVGAFQFF. This chain links TRBV7-2 with TRBJ2-1, with D uncertain. The CDR3 sequence is 14 residues long. Trimming removed 5 bases at V and 13 bases at J, with 21 bases between. Germline assignment: CDR1 SGHTA and CDR2 FQGNSA.

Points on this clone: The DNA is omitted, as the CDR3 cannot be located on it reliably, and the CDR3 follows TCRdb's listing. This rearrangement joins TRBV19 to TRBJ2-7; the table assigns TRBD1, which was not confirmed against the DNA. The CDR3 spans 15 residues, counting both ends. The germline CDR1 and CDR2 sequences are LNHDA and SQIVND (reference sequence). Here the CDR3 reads CASSISGQGAYEQYF.

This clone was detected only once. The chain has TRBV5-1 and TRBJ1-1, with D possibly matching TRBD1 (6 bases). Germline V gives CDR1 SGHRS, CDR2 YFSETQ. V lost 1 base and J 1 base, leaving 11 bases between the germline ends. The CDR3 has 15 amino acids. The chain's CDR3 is CASSLPRGTNTEAFF. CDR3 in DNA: TGCGCCAGCAGCTTGCCCAGGGGCACGAACACTGAAGCTTTCTTT.

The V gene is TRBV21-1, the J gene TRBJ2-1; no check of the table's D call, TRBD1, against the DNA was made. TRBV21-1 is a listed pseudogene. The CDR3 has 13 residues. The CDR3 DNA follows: TGTGCCAGCAGCAAACGTCAGTACAATGAGCAGTTCTTC. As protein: CASSKRQYNEQFF.

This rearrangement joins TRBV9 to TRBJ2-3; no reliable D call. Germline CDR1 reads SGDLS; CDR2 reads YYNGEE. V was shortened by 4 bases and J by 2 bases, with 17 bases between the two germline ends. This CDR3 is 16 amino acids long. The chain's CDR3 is CASSSSQQFPTDTQYF. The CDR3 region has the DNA TGTGCCAGCAGCTCTTCACAACAATTCCCCACAGATACGCAGTATTTT.

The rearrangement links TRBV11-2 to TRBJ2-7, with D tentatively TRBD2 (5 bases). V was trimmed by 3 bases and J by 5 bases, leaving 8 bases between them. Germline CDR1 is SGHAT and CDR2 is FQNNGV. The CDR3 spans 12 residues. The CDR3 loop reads CASSLARDEQYF. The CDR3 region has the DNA TGTGCCAGCAGCTTGGCGAGGGACGAGCAGTACTTC.

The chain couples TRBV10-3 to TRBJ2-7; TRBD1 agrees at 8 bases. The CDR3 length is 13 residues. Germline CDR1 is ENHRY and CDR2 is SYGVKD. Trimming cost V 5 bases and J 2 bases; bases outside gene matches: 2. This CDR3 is CAISRDRTYEQYF. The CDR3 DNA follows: TGTGCCATCAGTCGGGACAGGACCTACGAGCAGTACTTC.

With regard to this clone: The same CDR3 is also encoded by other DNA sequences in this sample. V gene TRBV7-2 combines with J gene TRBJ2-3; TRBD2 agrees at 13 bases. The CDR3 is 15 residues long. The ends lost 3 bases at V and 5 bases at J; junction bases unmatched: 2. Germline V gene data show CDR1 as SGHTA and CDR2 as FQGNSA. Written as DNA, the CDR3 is TGTGCCAGCAGCTTCAGGACTAGCGGGAGAGATACGCAGTATTTT. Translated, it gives CASSFRTSGRDTQYF.

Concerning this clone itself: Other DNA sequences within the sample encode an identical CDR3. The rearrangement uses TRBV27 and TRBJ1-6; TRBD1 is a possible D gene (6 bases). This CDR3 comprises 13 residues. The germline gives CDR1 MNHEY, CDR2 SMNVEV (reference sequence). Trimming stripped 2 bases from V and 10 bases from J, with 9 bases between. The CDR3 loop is CASSLRGPSPLHF. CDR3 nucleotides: TGTGCCAGCAGTTTACGGGGGCCATCACCCCTCCACTTT.

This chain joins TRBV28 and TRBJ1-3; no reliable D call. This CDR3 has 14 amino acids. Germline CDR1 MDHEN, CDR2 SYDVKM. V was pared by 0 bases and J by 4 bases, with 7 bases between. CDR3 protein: CASSLWTLGNTIYF. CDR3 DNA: TGTGCCAGCAGTTTATGGACTCTCGGAAACACCATATATTTT.

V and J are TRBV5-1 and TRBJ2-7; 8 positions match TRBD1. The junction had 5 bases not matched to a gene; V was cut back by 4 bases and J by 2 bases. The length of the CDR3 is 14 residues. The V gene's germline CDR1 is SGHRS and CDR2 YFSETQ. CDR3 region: CASSAWTGTYEQYF. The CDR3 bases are TGCGCCAGCAGCGCCTGGACAGGGACCTACGAGCAGTACTTC.

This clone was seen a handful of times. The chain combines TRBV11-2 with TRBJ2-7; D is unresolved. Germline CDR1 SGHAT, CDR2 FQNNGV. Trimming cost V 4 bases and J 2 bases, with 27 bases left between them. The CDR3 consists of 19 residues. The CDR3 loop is CASSSTPSWSGGSPYEQYF. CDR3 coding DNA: TGTGCCAGCAGCTCCACGCCGTCATGGAGTGGCGGTTCCCCCTACGAGCAGTACTTC.

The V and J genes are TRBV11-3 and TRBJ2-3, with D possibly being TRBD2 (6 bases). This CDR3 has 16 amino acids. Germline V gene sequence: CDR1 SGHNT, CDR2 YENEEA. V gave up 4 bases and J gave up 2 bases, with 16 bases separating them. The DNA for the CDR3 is TGTGCCAGCAGCTCTAGAGTGGCTAGCGTCACAGATACGCAGTATTTT. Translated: CASSSRVASVTDTQYF.

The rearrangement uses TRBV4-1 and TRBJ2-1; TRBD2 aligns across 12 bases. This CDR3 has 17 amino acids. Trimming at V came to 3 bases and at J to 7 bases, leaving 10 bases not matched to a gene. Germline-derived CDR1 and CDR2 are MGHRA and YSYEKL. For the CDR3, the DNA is TGCGCCAGCAGCCATCCTAGCGGGAGGGGAGCTCGGAATGAGCAGTTCTTC. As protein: CASSHPSGRGARNEQFF.

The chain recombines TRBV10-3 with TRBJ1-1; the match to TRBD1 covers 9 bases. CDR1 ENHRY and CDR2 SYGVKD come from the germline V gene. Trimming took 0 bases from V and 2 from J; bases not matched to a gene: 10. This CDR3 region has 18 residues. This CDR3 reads CAISESPGQGSFNTEAFF. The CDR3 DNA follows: TGTGCCATCAGTGAGTCGCCGGGACAGGGATCCTTTAACACTGAAGCTTTCTTT.

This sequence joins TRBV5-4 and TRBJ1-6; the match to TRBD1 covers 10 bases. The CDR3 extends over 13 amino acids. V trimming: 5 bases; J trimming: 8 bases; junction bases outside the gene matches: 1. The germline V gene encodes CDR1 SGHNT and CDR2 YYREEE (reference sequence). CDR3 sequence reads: CASRGTGDSPLHF. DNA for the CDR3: TGTGCCAGCAGGGGGACAGGGGATTCACCCCTCCACTTT.

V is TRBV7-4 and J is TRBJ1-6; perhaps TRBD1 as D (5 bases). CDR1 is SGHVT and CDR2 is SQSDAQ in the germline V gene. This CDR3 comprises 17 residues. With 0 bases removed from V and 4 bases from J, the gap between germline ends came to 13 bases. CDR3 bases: TGTGCCAGCAGCTTAGCTCCGGGGGACCTATATAATTCACCCCTCCACTTT. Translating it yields CASSLAPGDLYNSPLHF.

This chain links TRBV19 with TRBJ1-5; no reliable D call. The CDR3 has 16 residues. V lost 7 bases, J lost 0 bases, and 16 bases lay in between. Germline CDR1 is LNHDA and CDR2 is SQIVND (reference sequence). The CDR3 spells CASTIVPGSSNQPQHF. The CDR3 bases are TGTGCCAGTACCATCGTCCCGGGGAGTAGCAATCAGCCCCAGCATTTT.

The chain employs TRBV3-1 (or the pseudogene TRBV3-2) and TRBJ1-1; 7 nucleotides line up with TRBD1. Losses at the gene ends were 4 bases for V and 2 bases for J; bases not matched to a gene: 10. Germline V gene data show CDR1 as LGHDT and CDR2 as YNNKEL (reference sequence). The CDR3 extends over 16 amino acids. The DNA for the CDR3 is TGTGCCAGCAGCCTATCTTCTGGGACAGCCAACACTGAAGCTTTCTTT. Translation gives CASSLSSGTANTEAFF.

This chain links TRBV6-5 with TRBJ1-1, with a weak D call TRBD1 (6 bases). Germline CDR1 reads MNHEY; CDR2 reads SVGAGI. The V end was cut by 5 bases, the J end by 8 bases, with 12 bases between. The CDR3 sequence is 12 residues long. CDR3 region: CASSQQGIEAFF. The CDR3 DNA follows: TGTGCCAGCAGTCAACAGGGAATAGAAGCTTTCTTT.

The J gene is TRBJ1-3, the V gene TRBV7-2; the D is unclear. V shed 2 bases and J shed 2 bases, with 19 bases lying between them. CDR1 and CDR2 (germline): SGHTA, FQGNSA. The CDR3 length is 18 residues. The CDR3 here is CASSLMAADHDPGNTIYF. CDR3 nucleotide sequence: TGTGCCAGCAGCTTAATGGCAGCAGACCACGACCCTGGAAACACCATATATTTT.

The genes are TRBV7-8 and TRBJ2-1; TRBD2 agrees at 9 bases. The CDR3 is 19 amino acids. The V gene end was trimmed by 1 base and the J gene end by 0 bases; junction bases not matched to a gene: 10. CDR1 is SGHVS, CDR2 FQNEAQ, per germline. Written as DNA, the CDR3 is TGTGCCAGCAGCTTAGTAGGTAGCGGGAGAGGGAGCTCCTACAATGAGCAGTTCTTC. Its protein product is CASSLVGSGRGSSYNEQFF.

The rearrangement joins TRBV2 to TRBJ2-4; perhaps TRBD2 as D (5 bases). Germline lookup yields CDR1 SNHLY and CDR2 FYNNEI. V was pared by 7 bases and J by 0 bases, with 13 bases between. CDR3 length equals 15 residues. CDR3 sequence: CASTHFTRAKNIQYF. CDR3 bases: TGTGCCAGCACACACTTTACTAGAGCCAAAAACATTCAGTACTTC.

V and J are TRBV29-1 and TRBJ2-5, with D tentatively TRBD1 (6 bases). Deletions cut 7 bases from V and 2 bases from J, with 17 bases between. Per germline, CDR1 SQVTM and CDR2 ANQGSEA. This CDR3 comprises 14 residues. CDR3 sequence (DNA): TGCAGCGCCGCAAGGGGGAGTAAACAAGAGACCCAGTACTTC. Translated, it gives CSAARGSKQETQYF.

The CDR3 nucleotides read TGTGCCAGCAGCCAAGGCGTGGGTGAAAAACTGTTTTTT. This codes for CASSQGVGEKLFF. This chain connects TRBV3-1 (or the pseudogene TRBV3-2) to TRBJ1-4, with D unclear. V was clipped by 1 base and J by 7 bases, with 7 bases between them. Germline CDR1 LGHDT, CDR2 YNNKEL (reference sequence). The length of the CDR3 is 13 residues.

The DNA for the CDR3 is TGTGCCAGCAGCGTAGAAGGGGTGGAGACCCAGTACTTC. Translated: CASSVEGVETQYF. The chain combines TRBV9 with TRBJ2-5; D may be TRBD1 (5 bases). Trimming took 0 bases from V and 5 from J, leaving 8 bases between them. Germline V CDR1 and CDR2: SGDLS, YYNGEE. The CDR3 consists of 13 residues.